The entry below gives a single T cell receptor (beta chain) sequence along with its context. CDR1 MGHRA and CDR2 YSYEKL come from the germline V gene. CDR3 length equals 14 residues. V shed 1 base and J shed 9 bases, with 13 bases lying between them. This specimen belongs to a study of cytomegalovirus exposure and HLA in healthy donors. PCR involved 60 Vbeta and 13 Jbeta primers. Measured with immunoSEQ multiplex PCR; TCRdb has only the in-frame clones, and not every one. The data contain tens of thousands of clones, roughly two thirds of them singletons. The specimen was PBMCs. V gene TRBV4-1 combines with J gene TRBJ2-1; D is ambiguous. This clonotype was sampled from a woman between 50 and 59 years old in good health and CMV-seropositive. This CDR3 is CASSQGSPAGEQFF. CDR3 DNA sequence: TGCGCCAGCAGCCAAGGGTCTCCGGCAGGTGAGCAGTTCTTC.